The 8 T cell receptor beta chains below were found in one sample sequenced in a study of cytomegalovirus exposure and HLA in healthy donors. PCR amplification relied on 60 Vbeta primers (plus 13 Jbeta primers). Clones were read by immunoSEQ multiplex PCR, and TCRdb kept only the in-frame ones, dropping some. Of about 130,000 clones in the sample, over 60% were seen once. Sequences were obtained from PBMCs. Every receptor here comes from a woman aged 40 to 55 in good health and CMV-seropositive.

The V gene is TRBV5-1, the J gene TRBJ2-7, with D maybe TRBD2 (6 bases). CDR3 length: 14 amino acids. Trimming removed 4 bases at V and 2 bases at J, with 13 bases between. The germline V gene encodes CDR1 SGHRS and CDR2 YFSETQ. The CDR3 region has the DNA TGCGCCAGCAGCCCCCTCGGAGGGACCTACGAGCAGTACTTC. Translating gives CASSPLGGTYEQYF.

The rearrangement uses TRBV6-5 and TRBJ2-1; D is unresolved. CDR3 size: 14 residues. V was trimmed by 8 bases and J by 0 bases, leaving 11 bases between them. CDR1 and CDR2 (germline): MNHEY, SVGAGI. CDR3 nucleotide sequence: TGTGCCAGCCGCGCTGATAGCTCCTACAATGAGCAGTTCTTC. It yields the protein CASRADSSYNEQFF.

The gene calls are TRBV2 and TRBJ2-5; D unclear. The J call may be wrong; the DNA end is better matched by TRBJ2-7. The CDR3 totals 11 residues. Germline assignment: CDR1 SNHLY and CDR2 FYNNEI. DNA of the CDR3: TGTGCCAGCAGTGGAGCCTACGAGCAGTACTTC. Translation gives CASSGAYEQYF.

In DNA form, the CDR3 reads TGCAGTGCCCCCCGCAATGAGCAGTTCTTC. It is translated as CSAPRNEQFF. This sequence joins TRBV20-1 and TRBJ2-1; no clear D gene. Germline loops: CDR1 DFQATT, CDR2 SNEGSKA (reference sequence). CDR3 length equals 10 residues. V was trimmed by 6 bases and J by 6 bases, leaving 6 bases between them.

This sequence joins TRBV27 and TRBJ2-3, with 11 bases lining up with TRBD2. Germline loops: CDR1 MNHEY, CDR2 SMNVEV (reference sequence). CDR3 length equals 16 residues. Trimming at V came to 2 bases and at J to 2 bases, leaving 3 bases not matched to a gene. CDR3 residues: CASSLSSGRVTDTQYF. CDR3 coding DNA: TGTGCCAGCAGTTTAAGTAGCGGGAGGGTCACAGATACGCAGTATTTT.

This clone appeared a few times. The rearrangement uses TRBV5-4 and TRBJ2-1, with a possible D match to TRBD2 (7 bases). V dropped 6 bases and J dropped 2 bases, with 18 bases sitting between them. Per the germline V gene, CDR1 is SGHNT and CDR2 is YYREEE (reference sequence). This CDR3 has 16 residues. The CDR3 DNA is TGTGCCAGCACAACGAGGGGGGGGAACGCCTACAATGAGCAGTTCTTC. Translating it yields CASTTRGGNAYNEQFF.

The rearrangement links TRBV28 to TRBJ2-7; TRBD2 matches at 7 bases. The CDR3 runs to 17 residues. Germline lookup yields CDR1 MDHEN and CDR2 SYDVKM. The junction had 11 bases not matched to a gene; V was cut back by 3 bases and J by 0 bases. DNA of the CDR3: TGTGCCAGCAGTTTCCCGTTGGGAGGGAAGAACTCCTACGAGCAGTACTTC. Its translation is CASSFPLGGKNSYEQYF.

The chain is built from TRBV7-6 and TRBJ1-1; the D is unclear. Germline V gives CDR1 SGHVS, CDR2 FNYEAQ. CDR3 length equals 15 residues. Trimming cost V 5 bases and J 1 base, with 14 bases left between them. CDR3 nucleotides: TGTGCCAGCAGCCCCCCCTTGACACCGAACACTGAAGCTTTCTTT. This gives the protein CASSPPLTPNTEAFF.